The 15 T cell receptor beta chains below were found in one sample sequenced in a study of CD8+CD57+ T cells in acquired aplastic anemia. Researchers used genomic DNA as the template to profile TCR beta VDJ and CDR3. One entry per CDR3 protein, called by TCRdb with MiXCR from the reads. The sample includes roughly 180,000 distinct CDR3 sequences, approximately 45% of them seen just once. Sample: sorted CD4+, CD8+, or CD8+CD57+ T cells (not recorded which) from PBMCs. The receptors originated from a human donor in good health.

This clonotype was seen ten or more times. The V call is TRBV5-1, the J call TRBJ2-7; D gene unclear. Per the germline V gene, CDR1 is SGHRS and CDR2 is YFSETQ. The ends were cut back, 7 bases at V and 5 bases at J, with 16 bases in the middle. The CDR3 runs to 13 residues. CDR3 protein: CASREQSVDEQYF. DNA of the CDR3: TGCGCCAGCCGTGAACAGTCTGTGGACGAGCAGTACTTC.

This clonotype was counted ten times or more. This chain links TRBV6-2 or TRBV6-3 with TRBJ2-3, with 7 bases identical to TRBD1. Germline V gene sequence: CDR1 MNHEY, CDR2 SVGEGT. There are 11 residues in the CDR3. The chain's CDR3 is CSAGGVDTQYF. DNA for the CDR3: TGTTCAGCAGGGGGTGTCGATACGCAGTATTTT.

The chain joins TRBV7-2 to TRBJ1-2, with D unresolved. The CDR3 totals 14 residues. CDR1 is SGHTA, CDR2 FQGNSA, per germline. V dropped 5 bases and J dropped 4 bases, with 14 bases sitting between them. CDR3 coding DNA: TGTGCCAGCAGCCCTACAAGGAACGGCTATGGCTACACCTTC. It specifies CASSPTRNGYGYTF.

This clonotype has at least ten counts. This chain uses TRBV5-5 with TRBJ1-1, with D perhaps matching TRBD1 (5 bases). The germline V and J ends were trimmed by 4 bases and 4 bases, with 17 bases remaining between them. From germline, CDR1 is SGHKS and CDR2 YYEKEE (reference sequence). This CDR3 has 15 residues. The CDR3 bases are TGTGCCAGCAGCAGGAAAACAGGTTTTGGCACTGAAGCTTTCTTT. It is translated as CASSRKTGFGTEAFF.

This chain uses TRBV6-5 with TRBJ2-7; D is unclear. Looked up from germline, CDR1 is MNHEY and CDR2 is SVGAGI. The length of the CDR3 is 14 residues. Trimming left V 2 bases short and J 1 base short, with 9 bases between. CDR3 in DNA: TGTGCCAGCAGTTACGGGCCTTATTCCTACGAGCAGTACTTC. Translated: CASSYGPYSYEQYF.

This clonotype was seen at least ten times. This chain joins TRBV12-5 and TRBJ2-7, with 8 bases aligning to TRBD2. V was clipped by 9 bases and J by 3 bases; unmatched bases: 16. CDR1 is LGHNT, CDR2 FRNRAP, per germline. This CDR3 comprises 16 residues. The CDR3 nucleotides are TGTGCTAGCCAGTGGTGGGGGCCCGCGGGGGGCTACGAGCAGTACTTC. As protein: CASQWWGPAGGYEQYF. Together with reference TRBV12-5 and TRBJ2-7, the CDR3 gives the full variable domain: DARVTQTPRHKVTEMGQEVTMRCQPILGHNTVFWYRQTMMQGLELLAYFRNRAPLDDSGMPKDRFSAEMPDATLATLKIQPSEPRDSAVYFCASQWWGPAGGYEQYFGPGTRLTVT.

This clonotype occurred many times. The rearrangement uses TRBV6-1 and TRBJ1-5; D call uncertain. Germline V gene sequence: CDR1 MNHNS, CDR2 SASEGT. The CDR3 consists of 13 residues. Trimming removed 4 bases at V and 5 bases at J, with 9 bases between. Here the CDR3 DNA reads TGTGCCAGCAGTGTGGTGAGAGATCAGCCCCAGCATTTT. This translates into CASSVVRDQPQHF.

The J gene is TRBJ2-3, the V gene TRBV25-1; D perhaps matches TRBD2 (7 bases). CDR1 and CDR2 (germline): MGHDK, SYGVNS. The CDR3 is 15 residues long. Between the trimmed V and J ends, which lost 5 bases and 4 bases, there was a span of 16 bases. In nucleotides, the CDR3 is TGTGCCAGCAGTCAGAGGGGGGGCTACGCAGATACGCAGTATTTT. Protein product: CASSQRGGYADTQYF.

The genes are TRBV6-2 or TRBV6-3 and TRBJ2-7, with D perhaps TRBD1 or TRBD2 (5 bases each). Looked up from germline, CDR1 is MNHEY and CDR2 is SVGEGT. This CDR3 is built from 16 residues. The germline V and J ends were trimmed by 3 bases and 1 base, with 16 bases remaining between them. Here the CDR3 DNA reads TGTGCCAGCAGTTATCCCTTTGGGACGGCATCCTACGAGCAGTACTTC. Amino acids: CASSYPFGTASYEQYF.

Points on this clonotype: This clone may be a read error of a much larger clone one base away. The rearrangement links TRBV6-2 or TRBV6-3 to TRBJ1-1; TRBD1 might be the D (5 bases). CDR1 is MNHEY and CDR2 is SVGEGT in the germline V gene. This CDR3 is 12 amino acids long. The CDR3 loop reads CASSSRGWEASF. CDR3 in DNA: TGTGCCAGCAGTTCTAGGGGCTGGGAAGCTTCCTTT.

This clonotype was detected many times. This chain uses TRBV7-3 with TRBJ2-3; D may match TRBD1 or TRBD2 (5 bases each). The CDR3 extends over 15 amino acids. V was trimmed by 2 bases and J by 3 bases, leaving 12 bases between them. The V gene's germline CDR1 is SGHTA and CDR2 FQGTGA. The CDR3 DNA reads TGTGCCAGCAGCTTAGTTGGGACGAGGACAGATACGCAGTATTTT. Protein: CASSLVGTRTDTQYF.

In the case of this clonotype: Since a much larger clone is just one base distant, this may be a read error. The chain joins TRBV4-2 to TRBJ1-4, with 7 bases that match TRBD1. Unmatched junction bases numbered 6, after V lost 0 bases and J lost 5 bases. The CDR3 is 16 residues long. Per germline, CDR1 LGHNA and CDR2 YNFKEQ. The CDR3 spells CASSQDRGQLNEKLFF. CDR3 DNA sequence: TGTGCCAGCAGCCAAGATAGGGGGCAACTCAATGAAAAACTGTTTTTT.

The chain couples TRBV7-3 to TRBJ2-7; D unresolved. The germline V gene has CDR1 SGHTA and CDR2 FQGTGA. This CDR3 has 14 amino acids. Trimming removed 8 bases from V and 2 bases from J, with 16 bases in between. CDR3 protein: CASQTTIVPYEQYF. The CDR3 coding sequence is TGTGCCAGCCAAACGACCATAGTCCCCTACGAGCAGTACTTC.

At least ten counts were recorded for this clonotype. The chain employs TRBV11-3 and TRBJ2-2, with 10 bases lining up with TRBD2. With 6 bases clipped from V and 8 bases from J, the junction kept 6 bases outside the gene matches. The CDR3 is 14 amino acids. CDR1 is SGHNT, CDR2 YENEEA, per germline. The CDR3 sequence is CASRRTSGGGELFF. Here the CDR3 DNA reads TGTGCCAGCAGGAGGACTAGCGGCGGGGGGGAGCTGTTTTTT.

This clonotype was detected ten times or more. The DNA for the CDR3 is TGCAGTGCGCCGGGACTAGCGGGCTCATACGAGCAGTACTTC. Its translation is CSAPGLAGSYEQYF. The rearrangement joins TRBV20-1 to TRBJ2-7; 12 bases map to TRBD2. Germline lookup yields CDR1 DFQATT and CDR2 SNEGSKA (reference sequence). The CDR3 totals 14 residues. V shed 6 bases and J 4 bases; nucleotides not matched to a gene: 7.